This TCR beta chain was sequenced in a study of human T cells and chemical hapten exposure. Study-wide background: In the sensitization step, 2% DPC was placed on approximately 2 cm by approximately 2 cm of upper inner arm skin. TCR yields per sample varied, mainly owing to small pooled library volume differences. Study-level points and caveats: Sensitizing to DPC left TCRs with a frequency above 1 in 1000 unaltered.

This clonotype was observed a few times. The antigen remains undetermined. TCRdb analysed the RACE reads with MiXCR anew, one entry per CDR3 protein. The data hold about 100,000 distinct CDR3 sequences, with over 9.5% observed a single time. V was clipped by 6 bases and J by 1 base, with 16 bases between them. Germline V CDR1 and CDR2: DFQATT, SNEGSKA (reference sequence). The CDR3 runs to 15 residues. Documented time point: patch test 1, 2 weeks after DPC sensitization. The sample's treatment: therapeutic diphenylcyclopropenone sensitization with weekly scalp DPC. The TCR was taken from a man between 40 and 49 years old with alopecia areata. Some clones in this sample may be carry-over from other donors' samples. The sample was whole blood, taken in connection with sensitization to the hapten diphenylcyclopropenone (DPC). This chain connects TRBV20-1 to TRBJ1-5; possibly TRBD1 for D (6 bases). In DNA, the CDR3 is TGCAGTGCCAGGGAGGGGGGAGCCAGCAATCAGCCCCAGCATTTT. Residues: CSAREGGASNQPQHF.